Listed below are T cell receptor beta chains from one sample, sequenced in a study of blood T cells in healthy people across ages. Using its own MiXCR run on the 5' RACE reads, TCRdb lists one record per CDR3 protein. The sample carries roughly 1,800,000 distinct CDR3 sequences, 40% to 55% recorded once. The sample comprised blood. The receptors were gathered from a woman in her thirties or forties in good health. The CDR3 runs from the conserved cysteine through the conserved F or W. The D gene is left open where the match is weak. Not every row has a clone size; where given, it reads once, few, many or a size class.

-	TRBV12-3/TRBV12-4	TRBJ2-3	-	CASSFGRFADTQYF	TGTGCCAGCAGTTTTGGCAGGTTCGCAGATACGCAGTATTTT
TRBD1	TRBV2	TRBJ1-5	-	CASSRLGTENQPQHF	TGTGCCAGCAGTCGCTTGGGGACAGAGAATCAGCCCCAGCATTTT
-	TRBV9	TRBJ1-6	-	CASSVGGEMSPLHF	TGTGCCAGCAGCGTGGGGGGCGAGATGTCACCCCTCCACTTT
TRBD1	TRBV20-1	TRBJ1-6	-	CSGRQGSSSYNSPLHF	TGCAGTGGCCGACAGGGATCGAGCTCCTATAATTCACCCCTCCACTTT
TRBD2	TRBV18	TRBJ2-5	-	CASSPFPSGGSEETQYF	TGTGCCAGCTCACCCTTTCCTAGCGGGGGAAGTGAAGAGACCCAGTACTTC
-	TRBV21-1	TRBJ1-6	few	CASSPQDRSSYNSPLHF	TGTGCCAGCAGCCCCCAGGACAGGAGCTCCTATAATTCACCCCTCCACTTT
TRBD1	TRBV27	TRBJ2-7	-	CASSLSGQGVHEQYF	TGTGCCAGCAGTTTATCGGGACAGGGGGTCCACGAGCAGTACTTC
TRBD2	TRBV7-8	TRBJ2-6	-	CASSGTSGGSGANVLTF	TGTGCCAGCAGCGGGACTAGCGGGGGATCTGGGGCCAACGTCCTGACTTTC
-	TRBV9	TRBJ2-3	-	CASSVTSAIGTDTQYF	TGTGCCAGCAGCGTAACCAGCGCGATAGGCACAGATACGCAGTATTTT
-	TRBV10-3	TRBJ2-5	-	CAISESGCETQYF	TGTGCCATCAGTGAGTCGGGGTGTGAGACCCAGTACTTC
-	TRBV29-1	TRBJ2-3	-	CSVEAVPGLNTDTQYF	TGCAGCGTTGAAGCAGTCCCGGGACTCAACACAGATACGCAGTATTTT
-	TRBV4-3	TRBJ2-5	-	CASSQDFGYDGAATETQYF	TGCGCCAGCAGCCAAGATTTCGGGTATGACGGAGCGGCCACGGAGACCCAGTACTTC
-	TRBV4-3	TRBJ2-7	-	CASSRAQGRYEQYF	TGCGCCAGCAGCCGGGCGCAGGGTAGGTACGAGCAGTACTTC
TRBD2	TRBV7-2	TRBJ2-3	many	CASSEASGGSENTQYF	TGTGCCAGCAGCGAAGCTAGCGGGGGTAGCGAGAATACGCAGTATTTT
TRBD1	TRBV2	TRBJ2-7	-	CASRGTGVEQYF	TGTGCCAGCAGGGGGACAGGGGTCGAGCAGTACTTC
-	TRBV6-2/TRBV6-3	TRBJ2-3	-	CASSHQGRSTDTQYF	TGTGCCAGCAGCCACCAGGGGAGGTCCACAGATACGCAGTATTTT
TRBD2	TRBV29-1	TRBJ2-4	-	CSVEQADSGGATNIQYF	TGCAGCGTTGAGCAAGCGGATAGCGGGGGGGCGACAAACATTCAGTACTTC
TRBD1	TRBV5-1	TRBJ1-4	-	CASSLSGTGHEKLFF	TGCGCCAGCAGCCTTTCGGGGACAGGACATGAAAAACTGTTTTTT
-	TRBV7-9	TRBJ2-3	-	CASSLVVRPPWDTQYF	TGTGCCAGCAGCTTGGTTGTTAGGCCTCCCTGGGATACGCAGTATTTT
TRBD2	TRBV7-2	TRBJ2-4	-	CASSLTAGVMQYF	TGTGCCAGCAGCTTGACAGCGGGGGTCATGCAGTACTTC
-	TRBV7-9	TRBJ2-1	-	CASSPVIKLNEQFF	TGTGCCAGCAGTCCAGTCATAAAACTCAATGAGCAGTTCTTC
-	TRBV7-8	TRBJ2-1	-	CASSPPGVLYNEQFF	TGTGCCAGCAGCCCCCCCGGGGTTCTCTACAATGAGCAGTTCTTC
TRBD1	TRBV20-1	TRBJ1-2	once	CSATDRRQGARYGYTF	TGCAGTGCTACCGACAGGCGCCAGGGGGCTAGATATGGCTACACCTTC
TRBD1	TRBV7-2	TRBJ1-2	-	CASSQRDRDGYTF	TGTGCCAGCAGCCAAAGGGACAGGGACGGCTACACCTTC
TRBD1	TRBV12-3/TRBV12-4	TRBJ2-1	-	CASRPGQVGAQFF	TGTGCCAGCAGACCCGGACAGGTTGGAGCCCAGTTCTTC
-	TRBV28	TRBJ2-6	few	CASRGPTTSGANVLTF	TGTGCCAGCAGGGGTCCGACAACCTCTGGGGCCAACGTCCTGACTTTC
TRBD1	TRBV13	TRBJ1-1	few	CASSSLTGTTEAFF	TGTGCCAGCAGCTCCCTGACAGGGACCACTGAAGCTTTCTTT
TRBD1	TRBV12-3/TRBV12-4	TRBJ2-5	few	CASSSTGGLQYF	TGTGCCAGCAGTTCGACAGGGGGGCTCCAGTACTTC
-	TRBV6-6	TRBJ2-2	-	CASSRRTLAGELFF	TGTGCCAGCAGTAGACGGACCTTGGCGGGGGAGCTGTTTTTT
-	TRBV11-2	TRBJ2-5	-	CASSRRRDQETQYF	TGTGCCAGCAGCCGACGAAGGGACCAAGAGACCCAGTACTTC
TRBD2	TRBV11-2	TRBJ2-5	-	CASSPTSSGGKETQYF	TGTGCCAGCAGCCCAACCTCTAGCGGGGGGAAAGAGACCCAGTACTTC
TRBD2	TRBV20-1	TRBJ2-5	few	CSASRSGGIQETQYF	TGCAGTGCTAGCCGTAGCGGGGGGATACAAGAGACCCAGTACTTC
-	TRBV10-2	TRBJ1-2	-	CASSESTGYTF	TGCGCCAGCAGTGAGTCAACAGGGTACACCTTC
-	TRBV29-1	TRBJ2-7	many	CSVEIQGREQYF	TGCAGCGTTGAGATACAGGGACGAGAGCAGTACTTC
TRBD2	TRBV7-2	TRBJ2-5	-	CAGSPRERGANPIQETQYF	TGTGCCGGCAGCCCTCGGGAGCGGGGGGCGAACCCAATCCAAGAGACCCAGTACTTC
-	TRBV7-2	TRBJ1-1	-	CASSLEGGRWNTEAFF	TGTGCCAGCAGCTTAGAGGGGGGGAGGTGGAACACTGAAGCTTTCTTT
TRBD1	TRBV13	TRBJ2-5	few	CASSLRDRVRTQYF	TGTGCCAGCAGCTTAAGGGACAGGGTACGGACCCAGTACTTC
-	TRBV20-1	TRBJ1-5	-	CSARTPGEGNQPQHF	TGCAGTGCTAGAACCCCAGGGGAGGGCAATCAGCCCCAGCATTTT
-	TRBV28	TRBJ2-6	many	CASLGSGANVLTF	TGTGCCAGTCTGGGGTCTGGGGCCAACGTCCTGACTTTC
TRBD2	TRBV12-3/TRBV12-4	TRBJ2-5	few	CASSFLAGGLETQYF	TGTGCCAGCAGTTTTCTAGCGGGGGGGCTAGAGACCCAGTACTTC
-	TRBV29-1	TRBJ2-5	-	CRAGRGRETQYF	TGCAGGGCGGGCAGGGGTAGAGAGACCCAGTACTTC
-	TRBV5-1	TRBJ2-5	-	CASSLVPASQETQYF	TGCGCCAGCAGCTTGGTGCCAGCCTCGCAAGAGACCCAGTACTTC
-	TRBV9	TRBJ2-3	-	CASSVAGVSARTTDTQYF	TGTGCCAGCAGCGTAGCAGGTGTGTCGGCCAGGACCACAGATACGCAGTATTTT
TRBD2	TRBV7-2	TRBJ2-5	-	CASSLGVGSGEETQYF	TGTGCCAGCAGCTTAGGTGTGGGTAGCGGGGAAGAGACCCAGTACTTC
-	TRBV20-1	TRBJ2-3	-	CSARWGLTSTDTQYF	TGCAGTGCTAGGTGGGGGCTTACGAGCACAGATACGCAGTATTTT
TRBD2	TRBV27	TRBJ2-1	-	CASSQWTLTSPKSNEQFF	TGTGCCAGCAGTCAATGGACCTTGACTAGCCCTAAATCTAATGAGCAGTTCTTC
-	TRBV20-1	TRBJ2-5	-	CSAIDSRFSMTQYF	TGCAGTGCTATCGATAGCCGATTCTCAATGACCCAGTACTTC
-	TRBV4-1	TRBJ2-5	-	CASSLEGVKETQYF	TGCGCCAGCAGCCTGGAGGGGGTAAAAGAGACCCAGTACTTC
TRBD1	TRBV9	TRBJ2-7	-	CASSVGGSGTVVAYEQYF	TGTGCCAGCAGCGTAGGTGGGTCCGGGACAGTTGTCGCCTACGAGCAGTACTTC
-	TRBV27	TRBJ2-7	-	CASSLRFHYEQYF	TGTGCCAGCAGTTTGAGATTTCATTACGAGCAGTACTTC
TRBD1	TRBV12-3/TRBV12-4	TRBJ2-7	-	CASSPGQGSNEQYF	TGTGCCAGCAGTCCGGGACAGGGATCCAACGAGCAGTACTTC
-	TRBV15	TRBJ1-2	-	CATSMGSLYGYTF	TGTGCCACCAGCATGGGGAGTCTCTATGGCTACACCTTC
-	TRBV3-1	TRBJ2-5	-	CASSQVEGALETQYF	TGTGCCAGCAGCCAGGTCGAAGGAGCCCTGGAGACCCAGTACTTC